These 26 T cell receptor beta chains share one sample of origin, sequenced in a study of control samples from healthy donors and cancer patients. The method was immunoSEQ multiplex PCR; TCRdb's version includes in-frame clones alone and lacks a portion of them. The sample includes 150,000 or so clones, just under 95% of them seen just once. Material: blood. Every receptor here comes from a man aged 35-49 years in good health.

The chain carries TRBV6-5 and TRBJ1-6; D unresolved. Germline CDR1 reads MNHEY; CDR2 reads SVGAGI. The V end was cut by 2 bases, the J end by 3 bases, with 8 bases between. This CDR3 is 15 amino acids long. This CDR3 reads CASSYQDGYNSPLHF. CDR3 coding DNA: TGTGCCAGCAGTTACCAGGACGGCTATAATTCACCCCTCCACTTT.

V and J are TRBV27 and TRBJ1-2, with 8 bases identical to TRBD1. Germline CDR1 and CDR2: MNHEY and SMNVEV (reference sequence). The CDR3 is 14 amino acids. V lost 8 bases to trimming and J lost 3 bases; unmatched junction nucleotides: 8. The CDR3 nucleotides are TGTGCCAGCTCTCGCAGGGGGCCGGACTATGGCTACACCTTC. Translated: CASSRRGPDYGYTF.

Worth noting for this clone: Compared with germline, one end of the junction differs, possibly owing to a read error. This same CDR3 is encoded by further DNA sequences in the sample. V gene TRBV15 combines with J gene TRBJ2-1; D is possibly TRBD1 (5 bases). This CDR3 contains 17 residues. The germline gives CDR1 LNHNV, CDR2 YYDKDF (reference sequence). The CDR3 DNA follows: TGTGCTACCATCCCCAGGGTCCAACAAGATCTCTACAATGAGCAGTTCTTC. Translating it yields CATIPRVQQDLYNEQFF.

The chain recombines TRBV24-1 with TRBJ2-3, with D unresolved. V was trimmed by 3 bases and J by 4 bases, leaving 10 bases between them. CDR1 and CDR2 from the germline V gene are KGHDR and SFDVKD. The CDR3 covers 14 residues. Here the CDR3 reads CATSDPSTADTQYF. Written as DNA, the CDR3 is TGTGCCACCAGTGATCCATCCACGGCAGATACGCAGTATTTT.

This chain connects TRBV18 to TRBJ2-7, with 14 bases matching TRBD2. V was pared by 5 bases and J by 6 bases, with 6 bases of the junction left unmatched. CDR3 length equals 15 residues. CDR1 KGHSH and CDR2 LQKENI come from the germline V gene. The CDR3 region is CASSLTSGGATEQYF. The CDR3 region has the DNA TGTGCCAGCTCATTGACTAGCGGGGGGGCGACCGAGCAGTACTTC.

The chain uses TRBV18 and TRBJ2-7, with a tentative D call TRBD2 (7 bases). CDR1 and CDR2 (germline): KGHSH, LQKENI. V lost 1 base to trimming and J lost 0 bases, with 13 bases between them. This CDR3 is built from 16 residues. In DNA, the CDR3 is TGTGCCAGCTCACCACGGGGGGGGCACAGCTCCTACGAGCAGTACTTC. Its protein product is CASSPRGGHSSYEQYF.

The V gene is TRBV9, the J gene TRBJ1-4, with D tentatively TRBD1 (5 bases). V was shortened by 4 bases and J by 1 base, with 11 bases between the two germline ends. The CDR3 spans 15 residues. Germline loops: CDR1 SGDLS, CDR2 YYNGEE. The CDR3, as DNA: TGTGCCAGCAGCCCGGAAGACAGAACTAATGAAAAACTGTTTTTT. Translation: CASSPEDRTNEKLFF.

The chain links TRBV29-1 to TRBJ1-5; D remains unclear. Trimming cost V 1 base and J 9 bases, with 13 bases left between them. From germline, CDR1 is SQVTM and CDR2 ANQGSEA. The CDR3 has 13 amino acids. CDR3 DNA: TGCAGCGTTGAAGTCGGAGTTCGGGGGCCCCAGCATTTT. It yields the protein CSVEVGVRGPQHF.

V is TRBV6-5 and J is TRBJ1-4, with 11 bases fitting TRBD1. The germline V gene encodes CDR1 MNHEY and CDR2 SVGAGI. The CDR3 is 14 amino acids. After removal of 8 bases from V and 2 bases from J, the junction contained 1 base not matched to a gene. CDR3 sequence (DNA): TGTGCCAGCGGGACAGGGGGGACTAATGAAAAACTGTTTTTT. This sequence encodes CASGTGGTNEKLFF.

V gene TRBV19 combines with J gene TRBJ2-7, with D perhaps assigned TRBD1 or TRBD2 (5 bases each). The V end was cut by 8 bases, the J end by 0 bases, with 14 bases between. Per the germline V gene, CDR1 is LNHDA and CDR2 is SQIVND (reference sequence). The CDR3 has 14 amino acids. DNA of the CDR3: TGTGCCAGTGCCTTGGGGACGTACTCCTACGAGCAGTACTTC. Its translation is CASALGTYSYEQYF.

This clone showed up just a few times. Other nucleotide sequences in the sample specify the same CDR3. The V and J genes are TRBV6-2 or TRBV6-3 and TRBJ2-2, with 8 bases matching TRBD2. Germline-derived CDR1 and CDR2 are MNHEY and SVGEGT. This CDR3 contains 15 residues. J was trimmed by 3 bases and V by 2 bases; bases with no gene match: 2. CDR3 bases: TGTGCCAGCAGTTACGTCGGGGGGGACACCGGGGAGCTGTTTTTT. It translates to CASSYVGGDTGELFF.

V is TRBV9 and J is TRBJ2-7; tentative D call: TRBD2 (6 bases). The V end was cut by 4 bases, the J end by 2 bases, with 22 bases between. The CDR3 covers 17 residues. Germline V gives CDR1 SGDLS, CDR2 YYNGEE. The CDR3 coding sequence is TGTGCCAGCAGCCTAAATCCCCAATCGGGACTGACCTACGAGCAGTACTTC. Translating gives CASSLNPQSGLTYEQYF.

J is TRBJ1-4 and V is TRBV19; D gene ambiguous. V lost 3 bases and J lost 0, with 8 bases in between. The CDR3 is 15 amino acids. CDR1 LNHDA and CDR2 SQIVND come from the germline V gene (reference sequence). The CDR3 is CASSISQATNEKLFF. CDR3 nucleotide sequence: TGTGCCAGTAGTATTAGTCAGGCAACTAATGAAAAACTGTTTTTT. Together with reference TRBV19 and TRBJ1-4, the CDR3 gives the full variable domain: DGGITQSPKYLFRKEGQNVTLSCEQNLNHDAMYWYRQDPGQGLRLIYYSQIVNDFQKGDIAEGYSVSREKKESFPLTVTSAQKNPTAFYLCASSISQATNEKLFFGSGTQLSVL.

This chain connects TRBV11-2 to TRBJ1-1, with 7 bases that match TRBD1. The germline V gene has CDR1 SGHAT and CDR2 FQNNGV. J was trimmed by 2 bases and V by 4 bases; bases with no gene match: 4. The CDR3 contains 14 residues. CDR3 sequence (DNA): TGTGCCAGCAGCTCCAGGGGGGGAAACACTGAAGCTTTCTTT. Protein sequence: CASSSRGGNTEAFF.

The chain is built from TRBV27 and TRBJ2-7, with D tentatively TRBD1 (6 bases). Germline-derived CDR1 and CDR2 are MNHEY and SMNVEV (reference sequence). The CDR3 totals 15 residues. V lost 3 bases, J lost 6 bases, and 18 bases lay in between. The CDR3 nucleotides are TGTGCCAGCAGTTTGTACAGGGCGACCGTGGGCGAGCAGTACTTC. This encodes CASSLYRATVGEQYF.

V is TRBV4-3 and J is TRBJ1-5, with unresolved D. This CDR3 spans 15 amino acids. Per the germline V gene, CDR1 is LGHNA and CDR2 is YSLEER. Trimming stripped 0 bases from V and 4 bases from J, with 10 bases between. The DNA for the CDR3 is TGCGCCAGCAGCCAAGATAAAGCACCTAATCAGCCCCAGCATTTT. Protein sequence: CASSQDKAPNQPQHF.

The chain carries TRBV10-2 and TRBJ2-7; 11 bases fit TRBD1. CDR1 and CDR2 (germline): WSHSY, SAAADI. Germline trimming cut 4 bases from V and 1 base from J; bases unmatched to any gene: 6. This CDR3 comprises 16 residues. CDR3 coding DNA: TGCGCCAGCAGTGCCGGGGGGACAGGGGGATCCTACGAGCAGTACTTC. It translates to CASSAGGTGGSYEQYF.

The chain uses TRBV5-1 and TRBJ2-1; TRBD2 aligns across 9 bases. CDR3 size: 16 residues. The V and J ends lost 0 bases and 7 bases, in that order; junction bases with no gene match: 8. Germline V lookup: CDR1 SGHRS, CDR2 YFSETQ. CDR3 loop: CASSLGSAGGVNEQFF. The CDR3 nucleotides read TGCGCCAGCAGCTTGGGGTCTGCGGGGGGGGTAAATGAGCAGTTCTTC.

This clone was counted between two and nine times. CDR3 residues: CASSARTSGGTDTQYF. In DNA form, the CDR3 reads TGTGCCAGCAGTGCGAGGACTAGCGGGGGCACAGATACGCAGTATTTT. This chain joins TRBV6-1 and TRBJ2-3, with TRBD2 matching 12 bases. Per the germline V gene, CDR1 is MNHNS and CDR2 is SASEGT. J lost 1 base, V lost 4 bases, and 3 bases had no gene match. This CDR3 is built from 16 residues.

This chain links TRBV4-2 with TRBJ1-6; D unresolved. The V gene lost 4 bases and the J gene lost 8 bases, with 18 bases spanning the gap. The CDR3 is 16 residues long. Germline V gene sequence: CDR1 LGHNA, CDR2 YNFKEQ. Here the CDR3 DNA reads TGTGCCAGCAGCCGGGTGGTATGGCAGCGAGATTCACCCCTCCACTTT. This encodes CASSRVVWQRDSPLHF.

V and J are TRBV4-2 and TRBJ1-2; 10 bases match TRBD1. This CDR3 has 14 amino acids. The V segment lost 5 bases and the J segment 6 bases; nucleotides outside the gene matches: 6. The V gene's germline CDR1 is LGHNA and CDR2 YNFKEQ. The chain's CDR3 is CASSTTGTGDGYTF. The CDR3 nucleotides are TGTGCCAGCAGCACGACCGGGACAGGGGATGGCTACACCTTC.

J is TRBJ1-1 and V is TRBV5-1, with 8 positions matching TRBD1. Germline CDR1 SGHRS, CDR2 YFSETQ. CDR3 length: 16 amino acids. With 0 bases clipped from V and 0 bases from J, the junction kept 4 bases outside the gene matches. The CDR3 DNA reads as TGCGCCAGCAGCTTGGGGACAGGGTTTATGAACACTGAAGCTTTCTTT. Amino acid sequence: CASSLGTGFMNTEAFF.

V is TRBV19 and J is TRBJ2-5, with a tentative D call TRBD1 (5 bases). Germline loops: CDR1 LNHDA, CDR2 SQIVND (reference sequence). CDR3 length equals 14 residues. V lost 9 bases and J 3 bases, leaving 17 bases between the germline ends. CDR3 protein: CASRRAGWKETQYF. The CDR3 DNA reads TGTGCCAGCCGACGTGCAGGGTGGAAAGAGACCCAGTACTTC.

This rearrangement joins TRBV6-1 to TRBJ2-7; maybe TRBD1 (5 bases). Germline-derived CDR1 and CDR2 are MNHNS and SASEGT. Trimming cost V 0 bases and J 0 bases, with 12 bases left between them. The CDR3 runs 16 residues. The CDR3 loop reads CASSEARQWSSYEQYF. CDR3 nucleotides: TGTGCCAGCAGTGAAGCGAGACAGTGGAGCTCCTACGAGCAGTACTTC.

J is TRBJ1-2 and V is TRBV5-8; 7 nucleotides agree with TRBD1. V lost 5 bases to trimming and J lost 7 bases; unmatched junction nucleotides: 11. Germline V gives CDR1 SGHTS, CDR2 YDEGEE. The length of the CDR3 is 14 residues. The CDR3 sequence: CASRRTGAGGGYTF. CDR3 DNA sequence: TGTGCCAGCAGACGAACAGGGGCGGGGGGTGGCTACACCTTC.

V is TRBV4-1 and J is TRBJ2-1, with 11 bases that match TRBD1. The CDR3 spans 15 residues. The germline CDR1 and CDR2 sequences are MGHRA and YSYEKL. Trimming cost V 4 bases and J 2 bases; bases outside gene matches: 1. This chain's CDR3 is CASSPGQGAYNEQFF. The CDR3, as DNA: TGCGCCAGCAGCCCGGGACAGGGGGCCTACAATGAGCAGTTCTTC.